Listed below are T cell receptor beta chains from one sample, sequenced in a study of CD8+ T cells in alopecia areata. Data came from immunoSEQ multiplex PCR; TCRdb stores just in-frame clones and leaves some out. The sample comprises about 220,000 clones, about 58% of which are singletons, and 1.6% rests with the top ten. The starting material was CD4+ T cells sorted from blood, obtained at week 4, from a patient treated with tofacitinib. Receptors originate from a human donor with alopecia areata. Both conserved end residues are part of each CDR3. A D gene is named only where the DNA matches it firmly. Clone size, where shown, is once, few, many, or a class for clones that have expanded.

. TRBJ1-6 TRBV27 few TGTGCCAGCAGTTTAAGGGGACCAGCCAATTCACCCCTCCACTTT CASSLRGPANSPLHF
. TRBJ1-2 TRBV7-2 . TGTGCCAGCAGCTTAGGGTCCCCTCGGCATGGCTACACCTTC CASSLGSPRHGYTF
TRBD1 TRBJ1-6 TRBV2 . TGTGCCAGCCGGAAGGACAGGAGCCTTAATTCACCCCTCCACTTT CASRKDRSLNSPLHF
. TRBJ1-5 TRBV6-5 . TGTGCCAGCAGCAGACATAGCAATCAGCCCCAGCATTTT CASSRHSNQPQHF
TRBD1 TRBJ2-2 TRBV27 few TGTGCCAGCAGTTCCGGACAGGGATACACCGGGGAGCTGTTTTTT CASSSGQGYTGELFF
. TRBJ1-2 TRBV13 . TGTGCCAGCAGCTTAGTCTTTCGGCAGGATGGCTACACCTTC CASSLVFRQDGYTF
. TRBJ2-5 TRBV30 . TGTGCCTGGAAGCGAGCGGCGGGGGAGACCCAGTACTTC CAWKRAAGETQYF
. TRBJ2-7 TRBV6-1 . TGTGCCAGCGGCCACACCGCCGAGCAGTACTTC CASGHTAEQYF
. TRBJ1-1 TRBV4-3 . TGCGCCAGCAGCCAAGAATTGGGCGGCACTGAAGCTTTCTTT CASSQELGGTEAFF
. TRBJ1-6 TRBV4-1 . TGCGCCAGCAGCCAAGAACCCCCAGGATATAATTCACCCCTCCACTTT CASSQEPPGYNSPLHF
. TRBJ1-2 TRBV29-1 . TGCAGCTCGGGGGACACTAACTATGGCTACACCTTC CSSGDTNYGYTF
. TRBJ2-1 TRBV15 few TGTGCCACCAGTAGGGGAAATGAGCAGTTCTTC CATSRGNEQFF
TRBD2 TRBJ2-3 TRBV30 few TGTGCCTGGACCCAAGGGCGGGGGGTCGCAGATACGCAGTATTTT CAWTQGRGVADTQYF
TRBD2 TRBJ2-3 TRBV29-1 . TGCAGCGAGTTGCGGGGGTCGGATACGCAGTATTTT CSELRGSDTQYF
. TRBJ2-5 TRBV2 . TGTGCCAGCAGATTGAGAGAGACCCAGTACTTC CASRLRETQYF
TRBD1 TRBJ2-2 TRBV5-1 . TGCGCCAGCAGCCATGGACAGGGGACCGGGGAGCTGTTTTTT CASSHGQGTGELFF
. TRBJ2-7 TRBV2 . TGTGCCAGCAGCACTCAGGGCTACGAGCAGTACTTC CASSTQGYEQYF
TRBD1 TRBJ2-2 TRBV19 . TGTGCCAGTAGTCCCCCGAAGCGGACAGGGGTCACCGGGGAGCTGTTTTTT CASSPPKRTGVTGELFF
. TRBJ2-5 TRBV2 . TGTGCCAGCAGTGCCACTAGGTCGGGCGGAGAGACCCAGTACTTC CASSATRSGGETQYF
TRBD1 TRBJ2-3 TRBV15 . TGTGCCACCAGCAGAGATCCGGGACAGGGGACAGATACGCAGTATTTT CATSRDPGQGTDTQYF
TRBD2 TRBJ2-5 TRBV11-3 few TGTGCCAGCAGCTCGACTAGCGGGGGGGCAGTTTATGGGCAAGAGACCCAGTACTTC CASSSTSGGAVYGQETQYF
. TRBJ1-2 TRBV5-6 once TGTGCCAGCAGCTACGGGACTTCCTGGGATGGCTACACCTTC CASSYGTSWDGYTF